The 8 T cell receptor beta chains in this list originate from one sample, sequenced in a study of blood T cell repertoires in COVID-19. Libraries were prepared by immunoSEQ multiplex PCR; TCRdb keeps only in-frame clonotypes and omits some of them. The profile shows more than 300,000 clones, approximately 91% of them singletons. Sequencing input: PBMCs or T cells enriched from blood (not recorded which). These receptors originate from a woman aged 40 to 50 who had been exposed to COVID-19.

The V gene is TRBV2, the J gene TRBJ2-1, with 10 bases identical to TRBD2. After removal of 0 bases from V and 8 bases from J, the junction contained 13 bases not matched to a gene. The CDR3 is made up of 18 amino acids. Germline CDR1 is SNHLY and CDR2 is FYNNEI. CDR3 residues: CASSEARKLAGGGYEQFF. In DNA, the CDR3 is TGTGCCAGCAGTGAAGCGCGGAAGTTAGCGGGAGGAGGTTATGAGCAGTTCTTC.

J is TRBJ1-2 and V is TRBV7-8; perhaps TRBD1 as D (5 bases). Trimming removed 5 bases at V and 5 bases at J, with 15 bases between. From germline, CDR1 is SGHVS and CDR2 FQNEAQ. This CDR3 is 14 amino acids long. The CDR3 region is CASSLRGEGYGYTF. The CDR3 coding sequence is TGTGCCAGCAGCCTCCGAGGGGAGGGATATGGCTACACCTTC.

This rearrangement joins TRBV19 to TRBJ1-2; 9 bases map to TRBD1. CDR3 length: 16 residues. CDR1 is LNHDA and CDR2 is SQIVND in the germline V gene (reference sequence). J was trimmed by 3 bases and V by 5 bases; bases with no gene match: 10. CDR3 nucleotide sequence: TGTGCCAGTAGTCCCCAGGACAGGGGAACGTACTATGGCTACACCTTC. The encoded protein is CASSPQDRGTYYGYTF.

The chain combines TRBV6-5 with TRBJ1-2, with D hard to call. Germline V gene lookup returns CDR1 MNHEY and CDR2 SVGAGI. V lost 2 bases and J 4 bases, leaving 8 bases between the germline ends. The CDR3 runs 13 residues. The CDR3 loop reads CASSYREGYGYTF. For the CDR3, the DNA is TGTGCCAGCAGTTACAGGGAGGGCTATGGCTACACCTTC.

The V and J genes are TRBV15 and TRBJ2-3; D is possibly TRBD2 (5 bases). The CDR3 runs to 15 residues. The V end lost 0 bases, the J end lost 6 bases, and 13 bases lay between the germline ends. Germline assignment: CDR1 LNHNV and CDR2 YYDKDF (reference sequence). The CDR3 protein is CATSREAAEGDTQYF. CDR3 DNA: TGTGCCACCAGCAGAGAAGCAGCGGAAGGGGATACGCAGTATTTT.

This clone was seen once. The chain is built from TRBV19 and TRBJ1-2; the D gene is possibly TRBD1 (5 bases). This CDR3 is 13 amino acids long. Trimming pared 1 base from V and 5 bases from J, leaving 8 bases between. In germline, CDR1 is LNHDA, CDR2 SQIVND (reference sequence). DNA for the CDR3: TGTGCCAGTAGTATAGGTGGGGGGTATGGCTACACCTTC. Amino acid sequence: CASSIGGGYGYTF.

V gene TRBV6-6 combines with J gene TRBJ2-1, with D possibly being TRBD1 (5 bases). CDR1 and CDR2 (germline): MNHNY, SVGAGI (reference sequence). Trimming stripped 2 bases from V and 6 bases from J, with 14 bases between. CDR3 size: 15 residues. This CDR3 reads CASSYLLLGVNEQFF. The CDR3, as DNA: TGTGCCAGCAGTTACCTTCTTCTAGGGGTCAATGAGCAGTTCTTC.

The chain recombines TRBV27 with TRBJ1-2; D is uncertain. Germline assignment: CDR1 MNHEY and CDR2 SMNVEV (reference sequence). V was cut by 6 bases and J by 7 bases, with 15 bases left in between. The CDR3 has 13 residues. The CDR3 DNA reads TGTGCCAGCAGCGTTACGCCCGGCGGTGGCTACACCTTC. Encoded protein: CASSVTPGGGYTF.